This TCR beta chain was captured in a study of blood T cell repertoires in COVID-19. The wider study: Whether acute or convalescent, the COVID-19 samples came from the United States, Italy and Spain. From T cells, B-cell-depleted T cells, or PBMCs came the material, which was cDNA or gDNA.

Repertoires were generated with immunoSEQ multiplex PCR, while TCRdb's copy carries only in-frame clones and drops some. The data hold about 180,000 clones, with about 86% observed a single time. The V gene lost 6 bases and the J gene lost 4 bases, with 10 bases spanning the gap. CDR1 is KGHSH and CDR2 is LQKENI in the germline V gene. This CDR3 contains 13 residues. The source of this sequence is a man aged 45 to 65 with active or convalescent COVID-19. The J gene is TRBJ2-1, the V gene TRBV18; a weak D match, TRBD2 (6 bases). Sequencing was performed on peripheral blood. DNA of the CDR3: TGTGCCAGCTCGCACGGGACTTACAATGAGCAGTTCTTC. This translates into CASSHGTYNEQFF.